This T cell receptor (beta chain) was profiled in a study of T cells in Graves' hyperthyroidism and ophthalmopathy (dated by TCRdb to between 2018 and 2020). About the full investigation: A discovery cohort of about a hundred patients, fewer than 50 with Graves' ophthalmopathy and fewer than 65 with stable Graves' hyperthyroidism, was used to find distinguishing TCR V-J signatures. Prospective prediction of ophthalmopathy was tested in an independent validation cohort of approximately 19 hyperthyroidism patients and approximately 17 patients who later progressed to ophthalmopathy. For training and testing, the 100 or so patients in the discovery cohort were randomly divided in a 7:3 ratio. Thyroid tissue and blood T-cell repertoires from over 5 Graves' hyperthyroidism patients were also compared in the study. Following sampling, methimazole starting at 30 mg daily was given to hyperthyroidism patients, and high-dose intravenous methylprednisolone was given to ophthalmopathy patients. The paper reports TCR Vbeta CDR3 sequencing of approximately 140 peripheral blood samples: approximately 43 ophthalmopathy, about 75 hyperthyroidism and approximately 17 progressor patients. Results and caveats for the whole study, not just this receptor: Most expanded thyroid clonotypes (frequency above 0.001) were also detected in blood, a finding suggesting that blood repertoires may reflect thyroid immune responses. In cross-validation, a model built on a 13 V-J signature told ophthalmopathy apart from stable hyperthyroidism with approximately 90% sensitivity and roughly 81% specificity, and in testing the same model reached 80%/75%. Sample size was not statistically predetermined, and blinding of investigators to group allocation was not performed. In validation, the model predicted progression to ophthalmopathy with over 60% sensitivity and approximately 72% specificity, a median of roughly seven months before onset.

The study excluded patients with uncontrolled infections, other autoimmune diseases, pregnancy or lactation. Diagnoses relied on clinical symptoms, serum thyroxine and TRAb, thyroid ultrasound and orbital computed tomography. Trizol reagent was used to extract total RNA, and RNA quality was then checked on an Agilent 2100 Bioanalyzer. The TCR beta CDR3 regions were amplified from the RNA transcripts. The first round of RT-PCR for the TCR CDR3 was performed with the HTBI primer set and the Qiagen OneStep RT-PCR kit. Libraries were constructed in a second round of multiplex PCR, after which size selection and purification were carried out. The libraries were sequenced on an Illumina HiSeq2000 using paired-end 100 bp reads. The original pipeline was this. SOAPnuke was used to process the raw data, throwing out any read that contained adapters or uncalled bases, had a mean Phred below 15, or lacked an exact constant-primer or identifier match. High-quality paired reads were merged with COPE v1.2.5, and unique nucleotide sequences were defined as clonotypes. MiTCR v1.1 was used to align the clonotypes against IMGT TRBV, TRBD and TRBJ reference segments. The analysis included only V-J combinations with a frequency above 0.0001, which together covered 99% to 99.2% of the repertoires. A TCS score was defined as the ratio of F50 (clonal expansion) to E x V (chaos), with BLOSUM62-based TCRdist applied between CDR3 peptides within each V-J. Welch's t-statistics and random forest reduced approximately 520 V-J features to around 14, which were used in a naive Bayes classifier (R e1071). The similarity between thyroid and blood repertoires was quantified using the Morisita-Horn index. TCRdb reprocessing: public reads trimmed at Q25 with fastp, clones called with MiXCR, in-frame beta chains kept. Under each unique CDR3 protein, matching rows form one entry showing the most common genes and DNA. The V and J calls come from TCRdb's annotation, not from the publication. For this sample the table gives more than 500,000 distinct CDR3 sequences, of which around 43% were detected only once. The ten largest clones capture around two fifths of the sample.

As encoded in the germline V gene, CDR1 is MNHEY while CDR2 is SVGAGI. V loses 8 bases at its end and J loses 10 bases; junction bases beyond the gene matches: 9. From cysteine to phenylalanine, the CDR3 is 14 amino acids long. The retained sequence is limited to the CDR3, 42 bases, with the frame set at the first base. Worth noting for this clonotype: This clone's antigen is unknown. Per-base quality was not reported, and no clone a single base away is much larger than it.

The receptor chain draws on TRBV6-5 and TRBJ1-6; TRBD1 aligns with 9 central bases. The source material was peripheral blood or thyroid tissue (not recorded which). The clonotype comes from an adult woman with Graves' disease, either hyperthyroidism or ophthalmopathy (not recorded which). The nucleotide sequence reads TGTGCCAGCGGAGACCGGGACAGGGAATCACCCCTCCACTTT. This gives the protein CASGDRDRESPLHF.